These 27 T cell receptor beta chains came from one sample sequenced in a study of control samples from healthy donors and cancer patients. Sequencing used immunoSEQ multiplex PCR; TCRdb keeps in-frame clones, though not all of them. The sample has 100,000 to 150,000 clones, over 75% seen once. The sequencing input was blood. All receptors come from a man aged 50 or older in good health.

The chain joins TRBV30 to TRBJ2-7; D gene uncertain. V lost 1 base to trimming and J lost 4 bases, with 11 bases between them. The CDR3 has 13 residues. In germline, CDR1 is GTSNPN, CDR2 SVGIG (reference sequence). The CDR3 is CAWSGPNSYEQYF. The CDR3, as DNA: TGTGCCTGGAGTGGACCAAACAGTTACGAGCAGTACTTC. Supplemented by reference TRBV30 and TRBJ2-7, the full variable domain reads SQTIHQWPATLVQPVGSPLSLECTVEGTSNPNLYWYRQAAGRGLQLLFYSVGIGQISSEVPQNLSASRPQDRQFILSSKKLLLSDSGFYLCAWSGPNSYEQYFGPGTRLTVT.

The chain combines TRBV19 with TRBJ1-1; tentatively, D is TRBD1 (5 bases). Germline V gives CDR1 LNHDA, CDR2 SQIVND (reference sequence). This CDR3 is built from 14 residues. V was cut by 6 bases and J by 5 bases, with 16 bases left in between. The DNA for the CDR3 is TGTGCCAGTAGCATCACAGGCACGGGGACTGAAGCTTTCTTT. Its protein is CASSITGTGTEAFF. The whole variable domain, remainder taken from reference TRBV19 and TRBJ1-1, is DGGITQSPKYLFRKEGQNVTLSCEQNLNHDAMYWYRQDPGQGLRLIYYSQIVNDFQKGDIAEGYSVSREKKESFPLTVTSAQKNPTAFYLCASSITGTGTEAFFGQGTRLTVV.

This clone was seen a few times. The CDR3 region is CASSEQTGNYNSPLHF. Written as DNA, the CDR3 is TGCGCCAGCAGCGAACAGACAGGGAACTATAATTCACCCCTCCACTTT. This chain connects TRBV5-1 to TRBJ1-6; TRBD1 matches at 7 bases. Germline-derived CDR1 and CDR2 are SGHRS and YFSETQ. The CDR3 extends over 16 amino acids. After removal of 4 bases from V and 3 bases from J, the junction contained 7 bases not matched to a gene.

The chain combines TRBV12-5 with TRBJ2-3, with 10 bases lining up with TRBD2. The germline V gene encodes CDR1 LGHNT and CDR2 FRNRAP. Germline trimming cut 5 bases from V and 8 bases from J; bases unmatched to any gene: 7. This CDR3 comprises 14 residues. The CDR3 bases are TGTGCTAGTGGTGCCAGCGGGGGGGCGGCTACGCAGTATTTT. It specifies CASGASGGAATQYF. Together with reference TRBV12-5 and TRBJ2-3, the CDR3 gives the full variable domain: DARVTQTPRHKVTEMGQEVTMRCQPILGHNTVFWYRQTMMQGLELLAYFRNRAPLDDSGMPKDRFSAEMPDATLATLKIQPSEPRDSAVYFCASGASGGAATQYFGPGTRLTVL.

V usage is TRBV19 and J usage is TRBJ1-6; D is ambiguous. Germline-derived CDR1 and CDR2 are LNHDA and SQIVND (reference sequence). The germline V and J ends were trimmed by 5 bases and 7 bases, with 18 bases remaining between them. This CDR3 comprises 16 residues. CDR3 residues: CASSALGGSGNSPLHF. The CDR3, as DNA: TGTGCCAGTAGTGCGCTTGGCGGGTCCGGGAATTCACCCCTCCACTTT.

The rearrangement links TRBV29-1 to TRBJ2-1, with 10 nucleotides matching TRBD1. The ends lost 6 bases at V and 9 bases at J; junction bases unmatched: 8. CDR1 is SQVTM and CDR2 is ANQGSEA in the germline V gene. The CDR3 runs 13 residues. The CDR3 loop is CSVRQGAQVEQFF. CDR3 bases: TGCAGCGTAAGACAGGGGGCTCAGGTTGAGCAGTTCTTC.

This clone was detected a few times. The rearrangement links TRBV11-2 to TRBJ2-6; no reliable D call. V was shortened by 6 bases and J by 3 bases, with 12 bases between the two germline ends. Germline CDR1 reads SGHAT; CDR2 reads FQNNGV. This CDR3 spans 15 amino acids. The CDR3, as DNA: TGTGCCAGCAGTTCACTGAATCTTGGGGCCAACGTCCTGACTTTC. This gives the protein CASSSLNLGANVLTF.

This rearrangement joins TRBV5-5 to TRBJ2-7; D remains ambiguous. This CDR3 is built from 11 residues. V was trimmed by 0 bases and J by 4 bases, leaving 2 bases between them. Germline V gene sequence: CDR1 SGHKS, CDR2 YYEKEE (reference sequence). CDR3 nucleotides: TGTGCCAGCAGCTTGGAGTACGAGCAGTACTTC. This codes for CASSLEYEQYF.

The chain joins TRBV19 to TRBJ1-2, with D perhaps matching TRBD1 (5 bases). Trimming removed 10 bases at V and 1 base at J, with 16 bases between. Germline V gives CDR1 LNHDA, CDR2 SQIVND (reference sequence). The CDR3 totals 14 residues. CDR3 sequence: CANDTGAFNYGYTF. Here the CDR3 DNA reads TGTGCCAACGACACCGGGGCCTTTAACTATGGCTACACCTTC.

This chain connects TRBV5-3 to TRBJ1-5; D not certain. TRBV5-3 is an ORF, with its function uncertain. Between the trimmed V and J ends, which lost 4 bases and 2 bases, there was a span of 19 bases. This CDR3 is 17 amino acids long. Here the CDR3 reads CARSIRELSQGNQPQHF. In nucleotides, the CDR3 is TGTGCCAGAAGCATTCGGGAGCTAAGTCAGGGCAATCAGCCCCAGCATTTT.

This clone was seen more than once but under ten times. V gene TRBV7-6 combines with J gene TRBJ1-6, with D tentatively TRBD1 (5 bases). CDR1 is SGHVS, CDR2 FNYEAQ, per germline. The CDR3 sequence is 16 residues long. V lost 5 bases to trimming and J lost 6 bases, with 17 bases between them. This chain's CDR3 is CASSRQLGARNSPLHF. The CDR3 DNA reads as TGTGCCAGCAGCCGCCAACTAGGGGCGCGTAATTCACCCCTCCACTTT.

The rearrangement uses TRBV28 and TRBJ1-3, with TRBD1 identical over 8 bases. V shed 4 bases and J 0 bases; nucleotides not matched to a gene: 17. The CDR3 extends over 20 amino acids. The germline V gene encodes CDR1 MDHEN and CDR2 SYDVKM. As DNA, the CDR3 is TGTGCCAGCAGTTCAAGTGGCATTTCCGGGACAGGTAACTCTGGAAACACCATATATTTT. Amino acids: CASSSSGISGTGNSGNTIYF.

The chain couples TRBV2 to TRBJ1-5, with D unclear. The CDR3 consists of 14 residues. Trimming removed 1 base from V and 7 bases from J, with 11 bases in between. Germline-derived CDR1 and CDR2 are SNHLY and FYNNEI. CDR3 bases: TGTGCCAGCAGTGAAGTTCGGGGTTACCAGCCCCAGCATTTT. It yields the protein CASSEVRGYQPQHF.

CDR3 in amino acids: CATSDIRDAQETQYF. CDR3 DNA sequence: TGTGCCACCAGTGATATCCGGGACGCCCAAGAGACCCAGTACTTC. The V gene is TRBV24-1, the J gene TRBJ2-5; either TRBD1 or TRBD2 may fit D (5 bases each). The germline V and J ends were trimmed by 3 bases and 1 base, with 11 bases remaining between them. CDR1 and CDR2 (germline): KGHDR, SFDVKD. The CDR3 consists of 15 residues.

The chain employs TRBV21-1 and TRBJ1-4. TRBV21-1 is reported as a pseudogene. CDR3 length: 16 amino acids. The CDR3 protein is CASSKVRARENEKLFF. Here the CDR3 DNA reads TGTGCCAGCAGCAAAGTAAGAGCCAGAGAAAATGAAAAACTGTTTTTT.

The chain combines TRBV5-8 with TRBJ2-7; D unclear. CDR3 length: 10 amino acids. V was trimmed by 4 bases and J by 6 bases, leaving 5 bases between them. The germline V gene encodes CDR1 SGHTS and CDR2 YDEGEE. Here the CDR3 reads CASSPLEQYF. The CDR3 bases are TGTGCCAGCAGCCCCCTCGAGCAGTACTTC.

This rearrangement joins TRBV30 to TRBJ1-6; 9 bases match TRBD1. The CDR3 consists of 15 residues. Germline V gene data show CDR1 as GTSNPN and CDR2 as SVGIG (reference sequence). The J segment lost 5 bases and the V segment lost 5 bases, leaving 7 bases of the junction unmatched. CDR3 nucleotide sequence: TGTGCCTGGGGGGTGACAGGGGGTGATAATTCACCCCTCCACTTT. It is translated as CAWGVTGGDNSPLHF. The variable domain in full, with the rest retrieved from reference TRBV30 and TRBJ1-6, is SQTIHQWPATLVQPVGSPLSLECTVEGTSNPNLYWYRQAAGRGLQLLFYSVGIGQISSEVPQNLSASRPQDRQFILSSKKLLLSDSGFYLCAWGVTGGDNSPLHFGNGTRLTVT.

This chain links TRBV5-1 with TRBJ2-3; 8 bases map to TRBD2. V lost 7 bases to trimming and J lost 5 bases; unmatched junction nucleotides: 9. Germline V CDR1 and CDR2: SGHRS, YFSETQ. The CDR3 totals 14 residues. The CDR3 nucleotides read TGCGCCAGCGCGGACGGGGGGGCACGAGATACGCAGTATTTT. This encodes CASADGGARDTQYF.

The chain is built from TRBV21-1 and TRBJ2-5. TRBV21-1 is a recognized pseudogene. The CDR3 length is 11 residues. The CDR3 coding sequence is TGTGCCAGCAGTACCAAAGAGACCCAGTACTTC. It codes for CASSTKETQYF.

The J gene is TRBJ2-5, the V gene TRBV2, with D possibly being TRBD1 or TRBD2 (5 bases each). V lost 8 bases and J 4 bases, leaving 17 bases between the germline ends. Germline CDR1 SNHLY, CDR2 FYNNEI. The CDR3 totals 14 residues. The CDR3 DNA is TGTGCCAGCCGACTGGGGGTAGCTTCAGAGACCCAGTACTTC. Translating gives CASRLGVASETQYF.

With respect to this clone: Sequence at one end of the junction differs from germline and may be a read error. The chain links TRBV9 to TRBJ1-6; D gene unclear. In germline, CDR1 is SGDLS, CDR2 YYNGEE. The CDR3 totals 14 residues. DNA for the CDR3: TGTGCCGGCAGCGTAGCTTTGGGGAATTCACCCCTCCACTTT. It translates to CAGSVALGNSPLHF.

The chain carries TRBV27 and TRBJ1-1; tentatively, D is TRBD1 (5 bases). Germline V gives CDR1 MNHEY, CDR2 SMNVEV (reference sequence). V shed 5 bases and J shed 0 bases, with 13 bases lying between them. The CDR3 totals 15 residues. CDR3 region: CASSASGTMNTEAFF. The DNA of the CDR3 is TGTGCCAGCAGTGCCTCAGGGACTATGAACACTGAAGCTTTCTTT.

The gene calls are TRBV19 and TRBJ1-5, with TRBD1 matching over 7 bases. The V gene end was trimmed by 1 base and the J gene end by 11 bases; junction bases not matched to a gene: 8. This CDR3 has 14 amino acids. CDR1 and CDR2 from the germline V gene are LNHDA and SQIVND (reference sequence). The CDR3 loop reads CASSIGTGLGAQHF. DNA for the CDR3: TGTGCCAGTAGTATAGGGACAGGCCTAGGAGCCCAGCATTTT.

The V and J genes are TRBV18 and TRBJ1-2; 8 bases align to TRBD1. V was clipped by 6 bases and J by 3 bases; unmatched bases: 9. CDR1 and CDR2 from the germline V gene are KGHSH and LQKENI. The CDR3 consists of 15 residues. CDR3 nucleotides: TGTGCCAGCTCCTTTATGACAGGGGATGACTATGGCTACACCTTC. This codes for CASSFMTGDDYGYTF.

In nucleotides, the CDR3 is TGTGCCAGCAGCTCGGGGACGGCTAGCTCCTATAATTCACCCCTCCACTTT. This codes for CASSSGTASSYNSPLHF. This sequence joins TRBV5-4 and TRBJ1-6, with D possibly TRBD1 on 5 matching bases. Germline loops: CDR1 SGHNT, CDR2 YYREEE (reference sequence). V shed 3 bases and J shed 0 bases, with 13 bases lying between them. The CDR3 has 17 amino acids. Based on the CDR3 plus reference TRBV5-4 and TRBJ1-6, the full variable domain is ETGVTQSPTHLIKTRGQQVTLRCSSQSGHNTVSWYQQALGQGPQFIFQYYREEENGRGNFPPRFSGLQFPNYSSELNVNALELDDSALYLCASSSGTASSYNSPLHFGNGTRLTVT.

This clone was seen once. The rearrangement uses TRBV24-1 and TRBJ2-5; 10 bases match TRBD2. This CDR3 region has 14 residues. V gave up 6 bases and J gave up 2 bases; unmatched junction bases: 2. The germline CDR1 and CDR2 sequences are KGHDR and SFDVKD. The CDR3 region is CATSRAGGQETQYF. The CDR3 region has the DNA TGTGCCACCAGTAGAGCGGGGGGGCAAGAGACCCAGTACTTC.

This chain connects TRBV23-1 to TRBJ1-5; TRBD1 matches at 7 bases. TRBV23-1 is an open reading frame, and its role is uncertain. V was pared by 3 bases and J by 0 bases, with 2 bases of the junction left unmatched. This CDR3 region has 15 residues. The CDR3 protein is CASSHTGASNQPQHF. CDR3 DNA sequence: TGCGCCAGCAGTCACACAGGGGCTAGCAATCAGCCCCAGCATTTT.